The 18 T cell receptor beta chains below all came from one sample that was sequenced in a study of Ad26.COV2.S vaccination and SARS-CoV-2 variants. Noted treatment: roughly 19 received Ad26.COV2.S at low or high dose, single or two shots; about 5 received placebo; per-sample allocation not given. Sampling took place 63 days after the first vaccine or placebo injection. Generated by immunoSEQ multiplex PCR, the TCRdb table keeps only in-frame clones and is missing some. The table has under 600,000 clones, 89% seen once; the top ten hold 1.5% to 2%. The sample consisted of peripheral blood, taken in a trial of Ad26.COV2.S vaccine versus placebo. The receptors derive from a person aged 18 to 59 who received the Ad26.COV2.S COVID-19 vaccine or a placebo.

The chain recombines TRBV5-4 with TRBJ1-1; D unclear. The CDR3 extends over 13 amino acids. V was trimmed by 4 bases and J by 0 bases, leaving 7 bases between them. The germline CDR1 and CDR2 sequences are SGHNT and YYREEE (reference sequence). CDR3 amino acids: CASSPRLNTEAFF. DNA of the CDR3: TGTGCCAGCAGCCCGAGGCTGAACACTGAAGCTTTCTTT.

The chain carries TRBV6-4 and TRBJ1-5; D remains unclear. Trimming pared 9 bases from V and 9 bases from J, leaving 21 bases between. The CDR3 covers 14 residues. Per the germline V gene, CDR1 is MRHNA and CDR2 is SNTAGT. The DNA of the CDR3 is TGTGCCAGACTAACCGGGCCAGGCTATGGGCCCCAGCATTTT. Protein product: CARLTGPGYGPQHF.

J is TRBJ2-1 and V is TRBV7-6; 12 bases are a match to TRBD2. The CDR3 totals 17 residues. Germline V lookup: CDR1 SGHVS, CDR2 FNYEAQ. V lost 4 bases and J lost 4; bases outside the gene matches: 8. This CDR3 reads CASSSRATSGGYNEQFF. The CDR3 DNA reads TGTGCCAGCAGCTCCCGGGCGACTAGCGGGGGTTACAATGAGCAGTTCTTC.

V and J are TRBV2 and TRBJ2-2; D uncertain. Trimming stripped 4 bases from V and 1 base from J, with 7 bases between. This CDR3 region has 14 residues. Germline CDR1 is SNHLY and CDR2 is FYNNEI. In DNA, the CDR3 is TGTGCCAGCAGTGCCTCAGGGAACACCGGGGAGCTGTTTTTT. Its translation is CASSASGNTGELFF.

This clone was seen more than once but under ten times. This rearrangement joins TRBV2 to TRBJ1-3; perhaps TRBD1 as D (6 bases). Germline values: CDR1 SNHLY, CDR2 FYNNEI. Trimming cost V 8 bases and J 0 bases, with 8 bases left between them. CDR3 length: 13 residues. The CDR3 DNA is TGTGCCAGCGACAGGAGCTCTGGAAACACCATATATTTT. It encodes CASDRSSGNTIYF. The entire variable domain, with the rest obtained from reference TRBV2 and TRBJ1-3, is as follows: EPEVTQTPSHQVTQMGQEVILRCVPISNHLYFYWYRQILGQKVEFLVSFYNNEISEKSEIFDDQFSVERPDGSNFTLKIRSTKLEDSAMYFCASDRSSGNTIYFGEGSWLTVV.

The V and J genes are TRBV5-6 and TRBJ1-2; unclear D gene. CDR3 length equals 14 residues. The germline gives CDR1 SGHDT, CDR2 YYEEEE. Trimming removed 4 bases from V and 1 base from J, with 11 bases in between. CDR3 coding DNA: TGTGCCAGCAGCCCCCTACCGAGTAACTATGGCTACACCTTC. It encodes CASSPLPSNYGYTF.

The chain carries TRBV21-1 and TRBJ1-2; the D call in the table, TRBD1, was not verified against the DNA. TRBV21-1 is deemed a pseudogene. The CDR3 has 13 amino acids. CDR3 region: CASTHHRDYGYTF. The CDR3 DNA reads as TGTGCCAGCACCCACCACAGGGACTATGGCTACACCTTC.

The rearrangement uses TRBV11-2 and TRBJ1-1, with TRBD1 matching over 9 bases. Germline loops: CDR1 SGHAT, CDR2 FQNNGV. V shed 0 bases and J 6 bases; nucleotides not matched to a gene: 5. The CDR3 sequence is 15 residues long. For the CDR3, the DNA is TGTGCCAGCAGCTTAGACTGGGACAGGGTTGCTGAAGCTTTCTTT. Protein product: CASSLDWDRVAEAFF.

The chain recombines TRBV7-2 with TRBJ2-7; D unresolved. The germline V and J ends were trimmed by 5 bases and 6 bases, with 14 bases remaining between them. The CDR3 contains 13 residues. CDR1 SGHTA and CDR2 FQGNSA come from the germline V gene. CDR3 region: CASSRGVSGEQYF. DNA of the CDR3: TGTGCCAGCAGCCGTGGGGTTTCTGGCGAGCAGTACTTC.

The genes are TRBV3-1 (or the pseudogene TRBV3-2) and TRBJ2-5; no definite D call. There are 14 residues in the CDR3. V lost 2 bases, J lost 2 bases, and 9 bases lay in between. From germline, CDR1 is LGHDT and CDR2 YNNKEL (reference sequence). DNA for the CDR3: TGTGCCAGCAGCCAACACGGGCCTCAAGAGACCCAGTACTTC. Translated, it gives CASSQHGPQETQYF.

This clone has only a few counts. V gene TRBV3-1 (or the pseudogene TRBV3-2) combines with J gene TRBJ1-4; the D gene is possibly TRBD1 (5 bases). The CDR3 consists of 14 residues. V lost 4 bases to trimming and J lost 3 bases, with 9 bases between them. Germline V gene lookup returns CDR1 LGHDT and CDR2 YNNKEL (reference sequence). The CDR3 sequence: CASSLTGSNEKLFF. Written as DNA, the CDR3 is TGTGCCAGCAGCCTTACAGGATCTAATGAAAAACTGTTTTTT.

The chain carries TRBV6-5 and TRBJ2-1; TRBD2 matches 10 bases. The germline V gene encodes CDR1 MNHEY and CDR2 SVGAGI. Trimming took 5 bases from V and 7 from J; bases not matched to a gene: 8. The CDR3 is 15 amino acids. CDR3 sequence: CASSPSGRARNEQFF. CDR3 sequence (DNA): TGTGCCAGCAGTCCCAGCGGGAGGGCAAGGAATGAGCAGTTCTTC.

Only one count was recorded for this clone. The chain has TRBV30 and TRBJ2-3, with D maybe TRBD2 (6 bases). The CDR3 contains 15 residues. V was clipped by 2 bases and J by 0 bases, with 12 bases between them. CDR1 is GTSNPN, CDR2 SVGIG, per germline (reference sequence). CDR3 protein: CAWSWRGTSTDTQYF. Written as DNA, the CDR3 is TGTGCCTGGAGTTGGCGGGGAACTAGCACAGATACGCAGTATTTT.

CDR3 loop: CASRDSMNTEAFF. The CDR3 coding sequence is TGTGCCAGTCGGGACAGCATGAACACTGAAGCTTTCTTT. J is TRBJ1-1 and V is TRBV7-8; 7 bases match TRBD1. Germline assignment: CDR1 SGHVS and CDR2 FQNEAQ. J lost 0 bases, V lost 9 bases, and 4 bases had no gene match. The CDR3 loop spans 13 amino acids.

The chain links TRBV19 to TRBJ1-2; D not certain. V shed 3 bases and J shed 0 bases, with 11 bases lying between them. CDR3 size: 15 residues. The germline V gene encodes CDR1 LNHDA and CDR2 SQIVND (reference sequence). CDR3 in DNA: TGTGCCAGTAGTATCATCGCCAAACCTAACTATGGCTACACCTTC. Translation: CASSIIAKPNYGYTF.

This clone appeared a single time. The DNA of the CDR3 is TGTGCCAGTAGCTCAAAGGGAGAAATGAACACTGAAGCTTTCTTT. Residues: CASSSKGEMNTEAFF. This rearrangement joins TRBV19 to TRBJ1-1; D gene ambiguous. The length of the CDR3 is 15 residues. V was clipped by 6 bases and J by 0 bases, with 14 bases between them. CDR1 is LNHDA, CDR2 SQIVND, per germline (reference sequence).

This sequence joins TRBV7-9 and TRBJ1-2; 7 nucleotides line up with TRBD1. The junction had 4 bases not matched to a gene; V was cut back by 5 bases and J by 4 bases. Germline V gives CDR1 SEHNR, CDR2 FQNEAQ (reference sequence). The CDR3 extends over 13 amino acids. CDR3 region: CASSRDRRYGYTF. Here the CDR3 DNA reads TGTGCCAGCAGCCGGGACAGACGCTATGGCTACACCTTC.

This chain connects TRBV7-8 to TRBJ1-5, with D unclear. CDR3 length: 12 residues. V was cut by 2 bases and J by 3 bases, with 2 bases left in between. Germline V gene sequence: CDR1 SGHVS, CDR2 FQNEAQ. The CDR3 sequence: CASSLSNQPQHF. In nucleotides, the CDR3 is TGTGCCAGCAGCTTATCCAATCAGCCCCAGCATTTT.